This passage covers 8 T cell receptor beta chains from one sample sequenced in a study of beta chain features in type 1 diabetes. The sequenced template was cDNA made from the entire isolated RNA. Here immunoSEQ multiplex PCR was the method, and the copy in TCRdb shows in-frame clones only, minus some. The table has under 950,000 clones, about 17% seen once. Sequencing was carried out using naive CD4+ T cells from blood. These receptors were obtained from a young woman in good health.

This clone was counted a few times. The rearrangement joins TRBV4-3 to TRBJ1-4; D might be TRBD1 (6 bases). CDR1 is LGHNA, CDR2 YSLEER, per germline. The CDR3 consists of 15 residues. Trimming left V 1 base short and J 7 bases short, with 13 bases between. The CDR3 sequence is CASSQVPGAAEKLFF. CDR3 nucleotide sequence: TGCGCCAGCAGCCAAGTGCCGGGGGCGGCTGAAAAACTGTTTTTT.

This chain connects TRBV7-6 to TRBJ2-7; D unresolved. Germline V gene sequence: CDR1 SGHVS, CDR2 FNYEAQ. V was clipped by 8 bases and J by 3 bases, with 14 bases between them. CDR3 length equals 13 residues. The CDR3 sequence is CASGVSVGYEQYF. The CDR3 DNA is TGTGCCAGCGGGGTATCGGTCGGCTACGAGCAGTACTTC.

This clone was counted between two and nine times. The gene calls are TRBV2 and TRBJ2-7; D not resolved. CDR3 size: 12 residues. Trimming removed 4 bases from V and 3 bases from J, with 7 bases in between. From germline, CDR1 is SNHLY and CDR2 FYNNEI. The CDR3 loop reads CASSASNYEQYF. Written as DNA, the CDR3 is TGTGCCAGCAGTGCCTCTAACTACGAGCAGTACTTC.

V is TRBV6-1 and J is TRBJ2-3; 15 nucleotides align to TRBD2. The CDR3 length is 15 residues. J was trimmed by 6 bases and V by 4 bases; bases with no gene match: 2. Germline loops: CDR1 MNHNS, CDR2 SASEGT. CDR3 in amino acids: CASSAGTSGRDTQYF. CDR3 coding DNA: TGTGCCAGCAGTGCCGGGACTAGCGGGAGGGATACGCAGTATTTT.

The J gene is TRBJ2-7, the V gene TRBV6-5; a weak D match, TRBD2 (5 bases). The V gene lost 8 bases and the J gene lost 6 bases, with 14 bases spanning the gap. The CDR3 loop spans 12 amino acids. The germline V gene encodes CDR1 MNHEY and CDR2 SVGAGI. The chain's CDR3 is CASSKGAGEQYF. The CDR3 DNA reads as TGTGCCAGCTCGAAGGGAGCCGGCGAGCAGTACTTC.

The rearrangement joins TRBV28 to TRBJ1-2, with 8 bases fitting TRBD1. V lost 3 bases and J lost 3; bases outside the gene matches: 6. CDR1 and CDR2 from the germline V gene are MDHEN and SYDVKM. CDR3 length equals 15 residues. CDR3 bases: TGTGCCAGCAGTTTGCAATGGACAGGGCACTATGGCTACACCTTC. It encodes CASSLQWTGHYGYTF.

CDR3 protein: CASSSRGPLNYEQYF. DNA of the CDR3: TGTGCCAGCAGTTCGCGGGGGCCCCTCAACTACGAGCAGTACTTC. This sequence joins TRBV27 and TRBJ2-7, with D possibly TRBD2 on 7 matching bases. V was clipped by 4 bases and J by 3 bases, with 16 bases between them. The CDR3 sequence is 15 residues long. Germline CDR1 is MNHEY and CDR2 is SMNVEV (reference sequence).

This clone was counted only a few times. The rearrangement links TRBV18 to TRBJ2-1; possible D gene TRBD2, 6 bases. CDR3 size: 15 residues. Per germline, CDR1 KGHSH and CDR2 LQKENI. The V gene lost 6 bases and the J gene lost 3 bases, with 15 bases spanning the gap. CDR3 nucleotides: TGTGCCAGCTCCCCGCGGGGTCTGGACTACAATGAGCAGTTCTTC. Residues: CASSPRGLDYNEQFF.